Listed below are T cell receptor beta chains from one sample, sequenced in a study of shared clonotypes between healthy human individuals. Assay: immunoSEQ multiplex PCR; the TCRdb copy retains only in-frame clones and omits some. The sample lists roughly 1,500,000 clones; approximately 98.5% were seen once. The sample consisted of naive CD4+ T cells sorted from blood. Receptor source: a man aged 25-40 years in good health. The conserved cysteine and the conserved F or W are not part of the CDR3 here. A D gene is named only where the DNA matches it firmly. A clone size is listed for some rows: how often the clone was seen (once, few, many), or a class if it is expanded.

V gene,CDR3 length,D gene,clone size,J gene,CDR3 protein
TRBV5-4,11,NA,NA,TRBJ1-1,ASSRAGNTEAF
TRBV28,12,TRBD2,NA,TRBJ2-7,ASTLSGRSYEQY
TRBV9,13,NA,NA,TRBJ1-2,ASSVAPGQGGGYT
TRBV5-1,14,TRBD2,NA,TRBJ2-3,ASSTGLAGATDTQY
TRBV11-2,11,NA,NA,TRBJ1-3,ASSFGVRDAIY
TRBV29-1,15,TRBD2,NA,TRBJ2-7,SVGGAASGSIAYEQY
TRBV30,13,NA,NA,TRBJ2-7,AWRAAEAPRREQY
TRBV4-3,11,NA,NA,TRBJ2-2,ASSLTLTGELF
TRBV4-1,13,NA,once,TRBJ1-2,ASSQDTGTDYGYT
TRBV23-1,12,NA,NA,TRBJ2-1,ASSHARGLLEQF
TRBV7-6,10,NA,once,TRBJ2-2,ASSLNTGELF
TRBV5-3,18,NA,NA,TRBJ2-7,ARSFPTRRSECGPSYEQY
TRBV6-5,13,TRBD2,NA,TRBJ2-5,ASRLAGALQETQY
TRBV20-1,9,NA,NA,TRBJ2-2,SAAGGVELF
TRBV7-9,11,NA,NA,TRBJ1-2,ASSSSTGYGYT
TRBV19,13,TRBD2,NA,TRBJ2-3,ASSIRGVGTDTQY
TRBV7-8,13,TRBD1,NA,TRBJ1-5,ASSPLRDRNQPQH